The next 2 T cell receptor beta chains were all read from a single sample in a study of T cell responses to AZD1222 COVID-19 vaccine (dated by TCRdb to 2020 to 2022). Library preparation employed the immunoSEQ multiplex PCR assay. TCRdb took over this immuneACCESS table, retaining in-frame rearrangements with V and J assigned. Such tables are incomplete; in checked studies, under half of the missing clones stem from an unresolved V gene, and the remainder is unexplained. This sample comprises 99,000 or so clones, 88% of them detected only once. Together, the top ten hold more than 8% of the sample. The time point label here, explained by the study, means: baseline before first vaccination. Sequenced material: peripheral blood, taken on day 0 of AZD1222 vaccination. These receptors were taken from an adult in good health.

The chain joins TRBV2 to TRBJ2-1, with TRBD2 matching over 12 bases. The ends lost 6 bases at V and 4 bases at J; junction bases unmatched: 4. CDR3 length equals 15 residues. The germline CDR1 and CDR2 sequences are SNHLY and FYNNEI. The CDR3: CASRPLAGGYNEQFF. The CDR3 DNA is TGTGCCAGCAGGCCACTAGCGGGGGGTTACAATGAGCAGTTCTTC. Complete variable domain (other parts from reference TRBV2 and TRBJ2-1): EPEVTQTPSHQVTQMGQEVILRCVPISNHLYFYWYRQILGQKVEFLVSFYNNEISEKSEIFDDQFSVERPDGSNFTLKIRSTKLEDSAMYFCASRPLAGGYNEQFFGPGTRLTVL.

This clone appeared once. This chain joins TRBV3-1 (or the pseudogene TRBV3-2) and TRBJ2-2, with a weak D call TRBD1 (6 bases). Germline lookup yields CDR1 LGHDT and CDR2 YNNKEL (reference sequence). The CDR3 is 15 residues long. V was cut by 4 bases and J by 2 bases, with 11 bases left in between. This CDR3 reads CASSRGTSNTGELFF. In nucleotides, the CDR3 is TGTGCCAGCAGCCGGGGGACATCTAACACCGGGGAGCTGTTTTTT.